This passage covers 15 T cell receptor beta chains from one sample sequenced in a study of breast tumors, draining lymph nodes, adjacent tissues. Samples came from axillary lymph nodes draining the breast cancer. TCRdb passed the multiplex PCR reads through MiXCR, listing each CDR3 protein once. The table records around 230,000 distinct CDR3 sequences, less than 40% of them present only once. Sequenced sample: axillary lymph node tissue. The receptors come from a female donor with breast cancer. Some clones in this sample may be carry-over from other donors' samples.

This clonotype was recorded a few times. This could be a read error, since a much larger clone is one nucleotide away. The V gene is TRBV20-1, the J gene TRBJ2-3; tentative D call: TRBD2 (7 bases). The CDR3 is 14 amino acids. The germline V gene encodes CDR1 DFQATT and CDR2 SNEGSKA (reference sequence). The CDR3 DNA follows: TGCAGTGCTTCCCGCGGGGGATGGACAGCTACGCAGTATTTT. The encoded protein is CSASRGGWTATQYF.

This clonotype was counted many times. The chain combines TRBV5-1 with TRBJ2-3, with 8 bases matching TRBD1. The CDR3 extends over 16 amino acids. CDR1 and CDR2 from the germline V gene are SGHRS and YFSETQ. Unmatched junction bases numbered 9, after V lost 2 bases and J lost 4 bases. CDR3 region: CASSFGHRGVADTQYF. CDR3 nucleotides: TGCGCCAGCAGCTTCGGACACAGGGGGGTCGCAGATACGCAGTATTTT.

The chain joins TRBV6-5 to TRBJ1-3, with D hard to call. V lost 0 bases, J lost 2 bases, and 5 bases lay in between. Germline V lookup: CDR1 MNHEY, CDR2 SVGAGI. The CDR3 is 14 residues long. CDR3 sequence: CASSYSPTGNTIYF. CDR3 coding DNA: TGTGCCAGCAGTTACTCCCCCACTGGAAACACCATATATTTT.

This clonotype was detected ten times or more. CDR3 region: CASSQDSFAGQYEQYF. The CDR3 region has the DNA TGCGCCAGCAGCCAAGATTCCTTCGCGGGACAATACGAGCAGTACTTC. The V gene is TRBV4-1, the J gene TRBJ2-7; D is possibly TRBD1 or TRBD2 (6 bases each). Germline CDR1 is MGHRA and CDR2 is YSYEKL. V lost 0 bases and J 4 bases, leaving 16 bases between the germline ends. The CDR3 contains 16 residues.

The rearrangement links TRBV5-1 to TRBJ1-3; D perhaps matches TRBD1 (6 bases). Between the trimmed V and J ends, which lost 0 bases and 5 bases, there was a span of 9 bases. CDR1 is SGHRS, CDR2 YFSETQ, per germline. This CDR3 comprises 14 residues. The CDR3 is CASSLGGLRNTIYF. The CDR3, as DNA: TGCGCCAGCAGCTTGGGGGGGCTCCGAAACACCATATATTTT.

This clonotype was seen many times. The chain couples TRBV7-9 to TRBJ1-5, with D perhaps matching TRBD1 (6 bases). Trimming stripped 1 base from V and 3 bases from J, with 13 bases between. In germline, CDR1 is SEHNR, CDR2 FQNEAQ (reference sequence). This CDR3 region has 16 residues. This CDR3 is CASSLGAEGVNQPQHF. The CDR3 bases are TGTGCCAGCAGCTTAGGGGCGGAGGGGGTCAATCAGCCCCAGCATTTT.

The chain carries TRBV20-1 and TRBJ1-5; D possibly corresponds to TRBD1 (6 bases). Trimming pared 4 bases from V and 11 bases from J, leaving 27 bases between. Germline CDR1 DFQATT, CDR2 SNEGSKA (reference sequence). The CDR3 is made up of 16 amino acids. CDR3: CSATTSGGARGETQHF. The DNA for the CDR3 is TGCAGTGCTACCACTAGCGGGGGGGCCCGAGGAGAGACCCAGCATTTT.

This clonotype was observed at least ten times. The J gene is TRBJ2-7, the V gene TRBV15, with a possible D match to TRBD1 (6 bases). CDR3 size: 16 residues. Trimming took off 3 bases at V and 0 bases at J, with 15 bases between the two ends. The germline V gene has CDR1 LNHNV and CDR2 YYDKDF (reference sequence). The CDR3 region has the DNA TGTGCCACCAGCAGGGGCCGGGACATCTCCTCCTACGAGCAGTACTTC. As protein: CATSRGRDISSYEQYF.

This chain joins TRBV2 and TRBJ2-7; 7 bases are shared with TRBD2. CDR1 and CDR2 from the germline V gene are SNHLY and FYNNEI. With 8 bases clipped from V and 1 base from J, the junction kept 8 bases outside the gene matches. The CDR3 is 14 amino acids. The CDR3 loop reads CASRMGGGSYEQYF. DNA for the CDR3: TGTGCCAGCCGAATGGGGGGAGGGTCCTACGAGCAGTACTTC.

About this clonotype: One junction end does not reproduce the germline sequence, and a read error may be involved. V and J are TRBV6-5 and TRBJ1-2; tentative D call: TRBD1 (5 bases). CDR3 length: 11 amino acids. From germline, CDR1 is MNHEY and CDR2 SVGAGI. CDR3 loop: CASGPFYGYTF. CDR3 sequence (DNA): TGCGCCTCAGGGCCCTTCTATGGCTACACCTTC.

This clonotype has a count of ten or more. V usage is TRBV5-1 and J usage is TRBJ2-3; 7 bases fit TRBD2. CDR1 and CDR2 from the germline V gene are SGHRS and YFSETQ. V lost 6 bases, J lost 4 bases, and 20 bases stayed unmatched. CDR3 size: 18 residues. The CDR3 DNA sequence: TGCGCCAGCATTAGGGATGTCGCGGGAGTCACACACGCAGATACGCAGTATTTT. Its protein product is CASIRDVAGVTHADTQYF.

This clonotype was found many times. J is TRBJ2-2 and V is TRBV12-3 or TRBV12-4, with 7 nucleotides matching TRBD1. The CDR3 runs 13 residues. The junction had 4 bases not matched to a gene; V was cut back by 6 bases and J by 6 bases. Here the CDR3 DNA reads TGTGCCAGCAGACGACAGGGCCCCGGGGAGCTGTTTTTT. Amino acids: CASRRQGPGELFF.

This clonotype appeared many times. CDR3: CASSLRDTHNSPLHF. In nucleotides, the CDR3 is TGTGCCAGCAGTCTCCGGGACACTCATAATTCACCCCTCCACTTT. The chain links TRBV12-3 or TRBV12-4 to TRBJ1-6, with TRBD1 as a possible D gene (6 bases). The CDR3 length is 15 residues. V dropped 5 bases and J dropped 5 bases, with 13 bases sitting between them.

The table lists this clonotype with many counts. For the CDR3, the DNA is TGTGCCATCAAGGGGGCGGCAGATACGCAGTATTTT. It yields the protein CAIKGAADTQYF. The chain carries TRBV10-3 and TRBJ2-3; 7 nucleotides align to TRBD1. The V gene's germline CDR1 is ENHRY and CDR2 SYGVKD. The V gene end was trimmed by 7 bases and the J gene end by 4 bases; junction bases not matched to a gene: 2. The CDR3 covers 12 residues.

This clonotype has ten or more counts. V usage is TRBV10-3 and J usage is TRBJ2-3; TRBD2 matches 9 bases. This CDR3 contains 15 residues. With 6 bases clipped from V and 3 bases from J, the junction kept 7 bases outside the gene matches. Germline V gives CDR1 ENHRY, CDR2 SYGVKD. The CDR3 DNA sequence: TGTGCCATCAGCCCGATAGCGGGAGTGACAGATACGCAGTATTTT. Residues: CAISPIAGVTDTQYF.